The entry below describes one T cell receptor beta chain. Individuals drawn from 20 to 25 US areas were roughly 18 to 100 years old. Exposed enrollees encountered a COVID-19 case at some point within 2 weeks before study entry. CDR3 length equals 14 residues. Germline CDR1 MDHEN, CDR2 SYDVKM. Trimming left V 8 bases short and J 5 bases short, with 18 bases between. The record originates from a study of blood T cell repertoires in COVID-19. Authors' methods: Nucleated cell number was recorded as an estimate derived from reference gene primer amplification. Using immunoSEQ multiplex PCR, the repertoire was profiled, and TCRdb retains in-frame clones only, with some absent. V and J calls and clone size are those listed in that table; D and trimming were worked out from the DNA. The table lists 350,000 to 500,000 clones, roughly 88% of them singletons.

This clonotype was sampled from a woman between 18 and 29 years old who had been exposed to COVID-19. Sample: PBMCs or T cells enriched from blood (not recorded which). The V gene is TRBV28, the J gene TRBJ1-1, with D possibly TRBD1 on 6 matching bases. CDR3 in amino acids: CASRSTGARTEAFF. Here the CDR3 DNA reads TGTGCCAGCCGATCGACAGGCGCGAGGACTGAAGCTTTCTTT. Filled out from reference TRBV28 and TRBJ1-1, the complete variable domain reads DVKVTQSSRYLVKRTGEKVFLECVQDMDHENMFWYRQDPGLGLRLIYFSYDVKMKEKGDIPEGYSVSREKKERFSLILESASTNQTSMYLCASRSTGARTEAFFGQGTRLTVV.